This passage covers 18 T cell receptor beta chains from one sample sequenced in a study of blood T cell repertoires in COVID-19 (dated by TCRdb to the early 2020s). The library was obtained by the immunoSEQ multiplex PCR assay. In its TCRdb copy, this immuneACCESS table keeps in-frame sequences only and misses some clones. Where compared with another copy, unresolved V genes explain less than half of these, and the others have no known cause. This sample holds 150,000 to 200,000 clones; around 81% were observed only once. 11% of the sample belongs to the ten largest clones. Sequencing was carried out using peripheral blood. The receptors here all came from a middle-aged woman with COVID-19, enrolled during active disease.

The J gene is TRBJ1-1, the V gene TRBV19; D is possibly TRBD1 (6 bases). Per the germline V gene, CDR1 is LNHDA and CDR2 is SQIVND (reference sequence). V was clipped by 5 bases and J by 1 base, with 14 bases between them. CDR3 length: 15 amino acids. The CDR3 DNA reads as TGTGCCAGTAGTCCTTACTCCAGGGGGAACACTGAAGCTTTCTTT. It codes for CASSPYSRGNTEAFF.

This clone was counted only a few times. This chain connects TRBV15 to TRBJ1-4; 7 nucleotides line up with TRBD1. The CDR3 spans 18 residues. Trimming removed 5 bases from V and 0 bases from J; junction bases left unmatched: 12. From germline, CDR1 is LNHNV and CDR2 YYDKDF (reference sequence). CDR3 sequence reads: CATSRTPGQSSTNEKLFF. CDR3 coding DNA: TGTGCCACCAGCCGAACCCCGGGACAGTCTTCAACTAATGAAAAACTGTTTTTT.

The chain joins TRBV4-2 to TRBJ2-5, with D unclear. Trimming pared 6 bases from V and 3 bases from J, leaving 8 bases between. The CDR3 has 12 residues. Germline V gene sequence: CDR1 LGHNA, CDR2 YNFKEQ. The CDR3 loop is CASSFTKETQYF. The CDR3 region has the DNA TGTGCCAGCAGTTTTACTAAAGAGACCCAGTACTTC.

The chain has TRBV29-1 and TRBJ2-3, with TRBD1 identical over 9 bases. The germline gives CDR1 SQVTM, CDR2 ANQGSEA. The CDR3 is 15 residues long. Trimming at V came to 6 bases and at J to 4 bases, leaving 11 bases not matched to a gene. The CDR3 DNA sequence: TGCAGCGTCGCCGTAGGACAGGGGTTACCAGATACGCAGTATTTT. Amino acids: CSVAVGQGLPDTQYF.

The V and J genes are TRBV18 and TRBJ2-2; D not certain. Germline-derived CDR1 and CDR2 are KGHSH and LQKENI. The CDR3 spans 13 residues. Trimming removed 4 bases from V and 4 bases from J, with 7 bases in between. CDR3 loop: CASSLAGTGELFF. CDR3 DNA: TGTGCCAGCTCACTTGCAGGCACCGGGGAGCTGTTTTTT.

The chain uses TRBV7-6 and TRBJ2-2; 10 bases are a match to TRBD2. V shed 4 bases, J shed 5 bases, and the junction held 13 bases outside the gene matches. The CDR3 loop spans 18 amino acids. Germline values: CDR1 SGHVS, CDR2 FNYEAQ. The CDR3 region is CASSSRPTLAGDTGELFF. The CDR3, as DNA: TGTGCCAGCAGCTCCCGCCCCACCCTAGCGGGAGATACCGGGGAGCTGTTTTTT. Filled out from reference TRBV7-6 and TRBJ2-2, the complete variable domain reads GAGVSQSPRYKVTKRGQDVALRCDPISGHVSLYWYRQALGQGPEFLTYFNYEAQQDKSGLPNDRFSAERPEGSISTLTIQRTEQRDSAMYRCASSSRPTLAGDTGELFFGEGSRLTVL.

The J gene is TRBJ1-1, the V gene TRBV27; D might be TRBD1 (6 bases). Trimming pared 6 bases from V and 3 bases from J, leaving 17 bases between. CDR3 length: 15 residues. CDR1 MNHEY and CDR2 SMNVEV come from the germline V gene (reference sequence). This CDR3 is CASRPSGERYTEAFF. The CDR3, as DNA: TGTGCCAGCAGACCCTCAGGGGAAAGGTACACTGAAGCTTTCTTT.

The table lists this clone with a count of one. V is TRBV11-2 and J is TRBJ1-6; D may be TRBD1 (5 bases). Per the germline V gene, CDR1 is SGHAT and CDR2 is FQNNGV. The germline V and J ends were trimmed by 3 bases and 7 bases, with 13 bases remaining between them. CDR3 length: 15 amino acids. The CDR3 nucleotides read TGTGCCAGCAGCTTTCCGGCGACAGTCAATTCACCCCTCCACTTT. Encoded protein: CASSFPATVNSPLHF.

CDR3 residues: CASTSTENYGYTF. The CDR3 DNA is TGTGCCAGCACCTCGACAGAAAATTATGGCTACACCTTC. This sequence joins TRBV3-1 (or the pseudogene TRBV3-2) and TRBJ1-2, with D possibly TRBD1 on 5 matching bases. V was clipped by 7 bases and J by 5 bases, with 14 bases between them. This CDR3 contains 13 residues. Germline V gene data show CDR1 as LGHDT and CDR2 as YNNKEL (reference sequence).

The V call is TRBV3-1 (or the pseudogene TRBV3-2), the J call TRBJ2-5, with TRBD2 matching over 8 bases. With V trimmed by 3 bases and J by 8 bases, 14 bases remained unmatched. CDR1 and CDR2 (germline): LGHDT, YNNKEL (reference sequence). This CDR3 comprises 16 residues. The CDR3 is CASSQSIAGRGVTQYF. The CDR3 coding sequence is TGTGCCAGCAGCCAGTCAATAGCGGGACGAGGGGTTACCCAGTACTTC.

V and J are TRBV5-5 and TRBJ1-2, with D unclear. The ends were cut back, 0 bases at V and 4 bases at J, with 10 bases in the middle. The CDR3 is 14 amino acids. In germline, CDR1 is SGHKS, CDR2 YYEKEE (reference sequence). CDR3 amino acids: CASSLDQATYGYTF. CDR3 DNA sequence: TGTGCCAGCAGCTTGGATCAGGCCACCTATGGCTACACCTTC.

The CDR3 coding sequence is TGTGCCAGCAGCCAAGCAGGTCTCAGGGTCGGGACTGAAGCTTTCTTT. Translation gives CASSQAGLRVGTEAFF. The chain employs TRBV3-1 (or the pseudogene TRBV3-2) and TRBJ1-1; a possible D gene is TRBD1 (5 bases). The germline V gene encodes CDR1 LGHDT and CDR2 YNNKEL (reference sequence). This CDR3 contains 16 residues. V lost 1 base, J lost 5 bases, and 17 bases lay in between.

The rearrangement uses TRBV6-5 and TRBJ1-1, with 8 bases that match TRBD1. V was pared by 6 bases and J by 3 bases, with 6 bases of the junction left unmatched. The CDR3 runs to 14 residues. The germline V gene encodes CDR1 MNHEY and CDR2 SVGAGI. DNA of the CDR3: TGTGCCAGCAGGAGACAGGGGACGTACACTGAAGCTTTCTTT. Translation gives CASRRQGTYTEAFF.

The chain uses TRBV4-1 and TRBJ2-1; weak D call: TRBD1 (6 bases). The V gene lost 2 bases and the J gene lost 5 bases, with 16 bases spanning the gap. There are 16 residues in the CDR3. Germline V lookup: CDR1 MGHRA, CDR2 YSYEKL. DNA for the CDR3: TGCGCCAGCAGCCAAACAAGGGGGTTGGGGGACAATGAGCAGTTCTTC. Amino acids: CASSQTRGLGDNEQFF.

The chain combines TRBV15 with TRBJ1-1, with D possibly being TRBD1 (5 bases). The CDR3 contains 14 residues. Germline CDR1 reads LNHNV; CDR2 reads YYDKDF (reference sequence). V was clipped by 3 bases and J by 5 bases, with 13 bases between them. The CDR3 region is CATSSRQLGTEAFF. DNA for the CDR3: TGTGCCACCAGCAGCAGACAGTTAGGGACTGAAGCTTTCTTT.

The gene calls are TRBV18 and TRBJ1-2; D uncertain. The V gene's germline CDR1 is KGHSH and CDR2 LQKENI. The CDR3 is 13 amino acids. Trimming stripped 3 bases from V and 1 base from J, with 6 bases between. Here the CDR3 reads CASSPGSNYGYTF. For the CDR3, the DNA is TGTGCCAGCTCACCTGGCAGTAACTATGGCTACACCTTC.

The chain has TRBV19 and TRBJ2-7, with 12 nucleotides matching TRBD2. Trimming took 5 bases from V and 4 from J; bases not matched to a gene: 6. CDR1 and CDR2 (germline): LNHDA, SQIVND (reference sequence). The CDR3 is 15 residues long. The CDR3 nucleotides are TGTGCCAGTAGTTGGGCTAGCGGGAGGGCTTACGAGCAGTACTTC. Translated: CASSWASGRAYEQYF.

This sequence joins TRBV7-2 and TRBJ2-1; 9 positions agree with TRBD2. V lost 3 bases and J lost 0; bases outside the gene matches: 6. This CDR3 contains 17 residues. Germline-derived CDR1 and CDR2 are SGHTA and FQGNSA. The CDR3: CASSFTSSGSSYNEQFF. The CDR3, as DNA: TGTGCCAGCAGCTTTACCAGTAGCGGGAGCTCCTACAATGAGCAGTTCTTC.